This T cell receptor (beta chain) was captured in a study of cytomegalovirus exposure and HLA in healthy donors. The CDR3 spans 15 residues. Germline V gene sequence: CDR1 MRHNA, CDR2 SNTAGT. The V and J ends lost 0 bases and 0 bases respectively, with 5 bases between them. Nominally healthy donors provided the samples, though records likely missed some immune exposures. PCR primers comprised 60 Vbeta and 13 Jbeta primers. Generated by immunoSEQ multiplex PCR, the TCRdb table keeps only in-frame clones and is missing some. The sample table includes approximately 150,000 clones. Sequencing was carried out using PBMCs. The clonotype comes from a woman aged 18-35 years in good health and CMV-seronegative. V gene TRBV6-4 combines with J gene TRBJ2-2; D ambiguous. As DNA, the CDR3 is TGTGCCAGCAGTGACTCGAGCGCGAACACCGGGGAGCTGTTTTTT. Translating it yields CASSDSSANTGELFF.